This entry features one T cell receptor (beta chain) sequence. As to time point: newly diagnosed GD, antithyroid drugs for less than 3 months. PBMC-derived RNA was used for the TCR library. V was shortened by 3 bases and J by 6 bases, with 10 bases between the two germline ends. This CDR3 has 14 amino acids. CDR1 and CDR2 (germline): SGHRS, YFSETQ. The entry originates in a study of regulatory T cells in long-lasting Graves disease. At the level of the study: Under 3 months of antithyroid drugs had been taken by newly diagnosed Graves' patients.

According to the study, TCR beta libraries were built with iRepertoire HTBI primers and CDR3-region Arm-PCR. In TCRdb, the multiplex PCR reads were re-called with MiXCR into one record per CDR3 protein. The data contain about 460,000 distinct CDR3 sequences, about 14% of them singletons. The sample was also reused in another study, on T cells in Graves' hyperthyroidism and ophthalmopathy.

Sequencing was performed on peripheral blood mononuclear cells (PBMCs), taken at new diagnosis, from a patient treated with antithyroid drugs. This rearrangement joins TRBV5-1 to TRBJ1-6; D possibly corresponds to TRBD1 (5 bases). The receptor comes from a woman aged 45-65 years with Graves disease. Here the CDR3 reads CASSWGGGNSPLHF. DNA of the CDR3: TGCGCCAGCAGCTGGGGGGGGGGTAATTCACCCCTCCACTTT. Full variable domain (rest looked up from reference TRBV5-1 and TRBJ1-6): KAGVTQTPRYLIKTRGQQVTLSCSPISGHRSVSWYQQTPGQGLQFLFEYFSETQRNKGNFPGRFSGRQFSNSRSEMNVSTLELGDSALYLCASSWGGGNSPLHFGNGTRLTVT.